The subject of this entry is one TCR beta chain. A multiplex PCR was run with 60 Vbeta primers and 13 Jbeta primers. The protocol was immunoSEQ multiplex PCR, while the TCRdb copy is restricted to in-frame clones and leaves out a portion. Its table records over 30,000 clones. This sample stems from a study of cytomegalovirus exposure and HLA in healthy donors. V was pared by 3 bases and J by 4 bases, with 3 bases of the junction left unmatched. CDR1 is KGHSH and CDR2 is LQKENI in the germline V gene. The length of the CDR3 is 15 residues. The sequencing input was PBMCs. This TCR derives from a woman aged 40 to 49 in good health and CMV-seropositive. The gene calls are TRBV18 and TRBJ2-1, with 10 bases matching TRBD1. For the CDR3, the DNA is TGTGCCAGCTCACCCGGGACAGGGGAATACAATGAGCAGTTCTTC. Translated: CASSPGTGEYNEQFF.